The T cell receptor (beta chain) described here comes from a study of T cells in localized non-small cell lung cancer. General study points: Uninvolved adjacent lung showed peak T cell clonality, exceeding tumor. Higher T cell density in the blood was associated with longer overall survival, whereas higher adjacent-lung clonality associated with shorter survival.

Clones were sequenced by immunoSEQ multiplex PCR, and TCRdb holds only the in-frame ones, with some missing. The table records some 85,000 clones, 80% of them present only once. Turning to this clone: The antigen is not known.

This TCR was sampled from a man aged 40-75 years with stage II squamous cell lung carcinoma. Sequenced material: PBMCs, taken before any cancer treatment.

DNA for the CDR3: TGCAGCATCATCGGGGGCCACGAGCAGTACTTC. It is translated as CSIIGGHEQYF. The chain couples TRBV29-1 to TRBJ2-7; possibly TRBD1 or TRBD2 for D (6 bases each). The CDR3 is 11 amino acids. The V gene lost 8 bases and the J gene lost 5 bases, with 13 bases spanning the gap. Germline V gene sequence: CDR1 SQVTM, CDR2 ANQGSEA.